The rows below give T cell receptor beta chains drawn from one sample of a study of STAT5B mutations in CD4+ large granular lymphocyte leukemia. The table came from immunoSEQ multiplex PCR; TCRdb's copy has only in-frame clones and leaves some out. The sample includes 25,000 to 30,000 clones, 81% of them seen just once. The specimen was CD4+ T cells from blood buffy coats. The receptors stem from a human donor in good health. Both conserved end residues are part of each CDR3. Fields, in order: J gene, V gene, CDR3 protein.

TRBJ2-7 | TRBV6-5 | CASSYSQLAFHEQYF
TRBJ1-5 | TRBV2 | CASSEGVEGNQPQHF
TRBJ2-7 | TRBV7-6 | CASSLERTGAGEQYF
TRBJ1-3 | TRBV11-2 | CASSYRQHSAGNTIYF
TRBJ1-4 | TRBV5-1 | CASSVLTGNAGEKLFF
TRBJ1-2 | TRBV19 | CASSIGGAVDYGYTF
TRBJ2-2 | TRBV5-1 | CASRWTSGGTGELFF
TRBJ2-1 | TRBV7-2 | CASSKSPLAGNEQFF
TRBJ2-5 | TRBV5-1 | CASSFGGGKQETQYF
TRBJ2-3 | TRBV28 | CASSLVGRARPDTQYF
TRBJ2-5 | TRBV7-6 | CASSLVARTVHQETQYF
TRBJ1-3 | TRBV19 | CASSSRHRSGNTIYF
TRBJ1-2 | TRBV27 | CASSLTMVAGRNYGYTF
TRBJ1-1 | TRBV7-2 | CASSLDRGRTEAFF
TRBJ2-3 | TRBV5-6 | CASSFLAAQYF
TRBJ1-6 | TRBV7-2 | CASSLPGSPLHF
TRBJ2-2 | TRBV5-4 | CASSPGQGRSGELFF
TRBJ2-5 | TRBV14 | CASSQDGQYGTQYF
TRBJ2-5 | TRBV7-2 | CASSLVAGGQETQYF
TRBJ2-3 | TRBV15 | CATKPAGVDTQYF
TRBJ1-6 | TRBV6-4 | CASSAQGINSPLHF
TRBJ1-1 | TRBV5-5 | CASNLIKARVDSEAFF
TRBJ2-7 | TRBV7-3 | CASSLGTSGTYEQYF
TRBJ2-1 | TRBV19 | CAVRTSGAEQFF
TRBJ2-3 | TRBV7-9 | CASSPYGGRVTDTQYF
TRBJ2-1 | TRBV19 | CASRGTSGGLVVTYNEQFF
TRBJ2-7 | TRBV5-4 | CASSSHETAPYEQYF
TRBJ2-2 | TRBV5-1 | CASSLGQVTGELFF
TRBJ2-1 | TRBV27 | CASSREGSYNEQFF
TRBJ2-3 | TRBV6-1 | CASTPGIGADTQYF
TRBJ2-7 | TRBV18 | CASSPAGGHYEQYF
TRBJ2-7 | TRBV6-6 | CASSYSSGGRYYEQYF
TRBJ2-2 | TRBV2 | CASSGQGLKNTGELFF
TRBJ1-6 | TRBV2 | CASSVRSHYNSPLHF
TRBJ2-7 | TRBV5-6 | CASSLGGYYEQYF
TRBJ2-2 | TRBV14 | CASSQGAYRRGELFF
TRBJ1-2 | TRBV4-2 | CASSQGDNYGYTF
TRBJ1-1 | TRBV7-2 | CASSLLGNIGEAFF
TRBJ1-5 | TRBV28 | CASSSGGQGGREPQHF
TRBJ2-3 | TRBV5-8 | CASSHSGGGIISTDTQYF
TRBJ2-3 | TRBV5-1 | CASRLAGDTDTQYF
TRBJ2-1 | TRBV11-2 | CASSPTSGVEQFF